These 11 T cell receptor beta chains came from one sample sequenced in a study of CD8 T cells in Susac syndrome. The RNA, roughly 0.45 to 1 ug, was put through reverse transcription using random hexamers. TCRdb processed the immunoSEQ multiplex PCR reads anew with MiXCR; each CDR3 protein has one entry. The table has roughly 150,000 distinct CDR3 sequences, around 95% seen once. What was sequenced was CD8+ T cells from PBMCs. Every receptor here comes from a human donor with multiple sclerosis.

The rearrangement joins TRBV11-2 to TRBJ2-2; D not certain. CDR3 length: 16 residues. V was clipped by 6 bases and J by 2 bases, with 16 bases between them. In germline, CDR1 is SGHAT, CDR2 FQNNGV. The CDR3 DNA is TGTGCCAGCAGAAAAGAAAAACAGATCAACACCGGGGAGCTGTTTTTT. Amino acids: CASRKEKQINTGELFF.

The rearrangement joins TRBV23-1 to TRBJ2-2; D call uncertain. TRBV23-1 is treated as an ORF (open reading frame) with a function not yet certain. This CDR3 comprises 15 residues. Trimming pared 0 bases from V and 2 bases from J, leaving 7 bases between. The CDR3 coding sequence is TGCGCCAGCAGTCAATCTCGCGCTAACACCGGGGAGCTGTTTTTT. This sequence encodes CASSQSRANTGELFF.

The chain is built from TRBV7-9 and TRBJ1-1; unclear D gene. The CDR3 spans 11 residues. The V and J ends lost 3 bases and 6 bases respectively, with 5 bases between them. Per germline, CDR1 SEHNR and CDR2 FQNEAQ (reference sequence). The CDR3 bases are TGTGCCAGCAGCTTTTCGGCTGAAGCTTTCTTT. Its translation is CASSFSAEAFF.

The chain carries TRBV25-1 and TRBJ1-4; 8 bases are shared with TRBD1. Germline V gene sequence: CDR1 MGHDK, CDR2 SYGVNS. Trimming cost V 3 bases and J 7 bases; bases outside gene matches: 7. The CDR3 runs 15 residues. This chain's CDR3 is CASSDFDRGREKLFF. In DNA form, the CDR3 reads TGTGCCAGCAGTGATTTTGACAGGGGTCGTGAAAAACTGTTTTTT.

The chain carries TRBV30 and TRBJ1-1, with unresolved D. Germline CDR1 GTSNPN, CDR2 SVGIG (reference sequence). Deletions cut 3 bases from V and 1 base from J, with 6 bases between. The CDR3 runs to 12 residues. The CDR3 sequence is CAWRLSNTEAFF. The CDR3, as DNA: TGTGCCTGGAGGCTCTCGAACACTGAAGCTTTCTTT.

In DNA form, the CDR3 reads TGCAGCGTTGAAAGTTGGGGACAGGGGATAGCTAACTATGGCTACACCTTC. It codes for CSVESWGQGIANYGYTF. This chain links TRBV29-1 with TRBJ1-2, with TRBD1 matching over 10 bases. Germline loops: CDR1 SQVTM, CDR2 ANQGSEA. This CDR3 comprises 17 residues. Trimming took 2 bases from V and 0 from J; bases not matched to a gene: 9.

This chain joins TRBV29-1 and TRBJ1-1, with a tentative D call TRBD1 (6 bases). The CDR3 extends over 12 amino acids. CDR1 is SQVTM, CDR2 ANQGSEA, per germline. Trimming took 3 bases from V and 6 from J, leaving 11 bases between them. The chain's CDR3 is CSVDREGAEAFF. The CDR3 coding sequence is TGCAGCGTTGACAGGGAGGGGGCTGAAGCTTTCTTT.

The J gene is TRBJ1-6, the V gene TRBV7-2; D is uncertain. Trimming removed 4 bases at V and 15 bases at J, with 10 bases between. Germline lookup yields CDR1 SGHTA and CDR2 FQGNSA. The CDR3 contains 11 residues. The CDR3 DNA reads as TGTGCCAGCAGCTCAGCCGGTGGCCTCCACTTT. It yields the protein CASSSAGGLHF.

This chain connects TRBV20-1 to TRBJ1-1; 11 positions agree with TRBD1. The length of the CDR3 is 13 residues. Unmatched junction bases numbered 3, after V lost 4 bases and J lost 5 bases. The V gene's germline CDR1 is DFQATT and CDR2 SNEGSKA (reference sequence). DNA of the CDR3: TGCAGTGCTATCGGACAGGGGGCAACTGAAGCTTTCTTT. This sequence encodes CSAIGQGATEAFF.

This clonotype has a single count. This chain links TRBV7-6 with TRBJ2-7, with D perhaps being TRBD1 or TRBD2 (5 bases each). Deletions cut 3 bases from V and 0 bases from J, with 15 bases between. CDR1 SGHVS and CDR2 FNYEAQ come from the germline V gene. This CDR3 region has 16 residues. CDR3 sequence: CASSLTPGQGSYEQYF. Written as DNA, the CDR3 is TGTGCCAGCAGCTTGACACCGGGGCAGGGCTCCTACGAGCAGTACTTC.

The CDR3: CASSLFLNTEAFF. The CDR3, as DNA: TGTGCCAGCAGTTTATTTCTGAACACTGAAGCTTTCTTT. V is TRBV27 and J is TRBJ1-1, with D uncertain. Trimming shortened V by 1 base and J by 0 bases, and 3 bases separated the two germline ends. CDR1 MNHEY and CDR2 SMNVEV come from the germline V gene (reference sequence). The CDR3 sequence is 13 residues long.